This T cell receptor beta chain was captured by sequencing in a study of radiotherapy plus CTLA-4 blockade in lung cancer. This table comes from immunoSEQ multiplex PCR, and its TCRdb copy is limited to in-frame clones, with some not included. The sample consists of some 35,000 clones, more than 80% of them appearing once. Lung cancer patients with chemo-refractory metastatic non-small-cell disease were given focal radiation plus CTLA-4 blockade with ipilimumab. The CDR3 totals 13 residues. The V end lost 6 bases, the J end lost 4 bases, and 12 bases lay between the germline ends. In germline, CDR1 is LNHDA, CDR2 SQIVND (reference sequence).

This clonotype was obtained from a human donor with non-small cell lung cancer who had stable disease on radiotherapy plus ipilimumab. V gene TRBV19 combines with J gene TRBJ1-2, with TRBD1 as a possible D gene (6 bases). The material sequenced was peripheral blood, taken from a patient treated with radiotherapy plus ipilimumab. The CDR3 DNA sequence: TGTGCCAGTAGCAGCGGACAGCCCTATGGCTACACCTTC. Translating gives CASSSGQPYGYTF.